This TCR beta chain emerged from a study of T-cell reconstitution after alpha-beta-depleted transplantation in children. Findings and limits, study-wide: Once a year had passed after transplant, T-cell counts and diversity came mostly from newly produced T cells. After transplant, at about two months, alpha-beta T cells were reportedly derived from several hundred expanded graft clones. Surviving thymic progenitors and recipient T cells were the source of high TCRbeta diversity at day 60 in some patients.

This clonotype showed up many times. Its specificity is unknown. Construction of the TCRbeta library involved unique molecular identifiers. TCRdb reprocessed the PCR reads with MiXCR, giving one entry per CDR3 protein. The sample has around 200,000 distinct CDR3 sequences, under 13% seen once. Trimming shortened V by 0 bases and J by 6 bases, and 12 bases separated the two germline ends. Germline-derived CDR1 and CDR2 are DFQATT and SNEGSKA (reference sequence). The CDR3 loop spans 14 amino acids. This rearrangement joins TRBV20-1 to TRBJ2-1, with D tentatively TRBD1 (5 bases). Source: PBMCs, taken before TCRalphabeta/CD19-depleted stem cell transplant. The source is a child younger than two with acute myeloid leukemia, due to receive a stem cell transplant. CDR3 DNA sequence: TGCAGTGCTAGAGATGGGGCAGGGTCCAATGAGCAGTTCTTC. It specifies CSARDGAGSNEQFF.